This T cell receptor (beta chain) came from a study of T cell clones after liver transplantation. About the study: Post-transplant blood was tracked for graft-donor-reactive T cell clones identified in a pre-transplant mixed lymphocyte reaction. Overall study results and limits: Graft donor-reactive T cells may have migrated into the graft rather than being deleted.

CDR3 length: 18 residues. The V and J ends lost 0 bases and 6 bases, in that order; junction bases with no gene match: 14. Germline V CDR1 and CDR2: SGHRS, YFSETQ. Remarks on this clone: Antigen unknown.

Assay: immunoSEQ multiplex PCR; the TCRdb copy retains only in-frame clones and omits some. The sample has 45,000 to 60,000 clones, about two thirds seen once. The input for sequencing was CD4+ T cells from blood, taken at the approximately 16-month timepoint. This TCR came from a human patient who received a liver transplant. The graft donor may have contributed some T cells. The chain has TRBV5-1 and TRBJ2-3; 9 bases are shared with TRBD2. CDR3 DNA: TGCGCCAGCAGCTTGGGGCCGCAGAATAGCGGGAGTCGGGATACGCAGTATTTT. It encodes CASSLGPQNSGSRDTQYF.